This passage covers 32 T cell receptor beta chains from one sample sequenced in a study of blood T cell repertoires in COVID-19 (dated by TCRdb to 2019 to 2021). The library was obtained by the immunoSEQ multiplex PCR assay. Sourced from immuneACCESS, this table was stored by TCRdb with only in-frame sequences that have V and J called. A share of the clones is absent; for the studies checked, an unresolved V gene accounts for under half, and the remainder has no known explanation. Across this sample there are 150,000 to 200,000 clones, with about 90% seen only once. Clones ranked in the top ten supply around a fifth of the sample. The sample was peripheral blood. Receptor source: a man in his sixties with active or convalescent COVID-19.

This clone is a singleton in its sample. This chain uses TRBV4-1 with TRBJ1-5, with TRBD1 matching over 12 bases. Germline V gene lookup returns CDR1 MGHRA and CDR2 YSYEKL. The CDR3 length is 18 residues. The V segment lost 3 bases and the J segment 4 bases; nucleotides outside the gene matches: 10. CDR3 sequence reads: CASSHPGTGGWENQPQHF. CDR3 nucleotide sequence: TGCGCCAGCAGCCATCCCGGGACAGGGGGCTGGGAAAATCAGCCCCAGCATTTT.

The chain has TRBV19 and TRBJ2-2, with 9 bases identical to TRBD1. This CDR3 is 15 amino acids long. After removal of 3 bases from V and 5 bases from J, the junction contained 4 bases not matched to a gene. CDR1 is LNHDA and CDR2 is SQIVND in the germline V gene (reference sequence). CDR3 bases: TGTGCCAGTAGTATCCGGGACAGGGTGACCGGGGAGCTGTTTTTT. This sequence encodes CASSIRDRVTGELFF. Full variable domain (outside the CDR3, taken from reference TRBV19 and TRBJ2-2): DGGITQSPKYLFRKEGQNVTLSCEQNLNHDAMYWYRQDPGQGLRLIYYSQIVNDFQKGDIAEGYSVSREKKESFPLTVTSAQKNPTAFYLCASSIRDRVTGELFFGEGSRLTVL.

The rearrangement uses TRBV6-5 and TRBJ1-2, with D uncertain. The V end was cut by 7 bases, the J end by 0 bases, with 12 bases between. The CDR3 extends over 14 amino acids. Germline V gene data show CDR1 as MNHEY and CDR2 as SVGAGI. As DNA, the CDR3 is TGTGCCAGCACCCCCCGGGGAACTAACTATGGCTACACCTTC. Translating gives CASTPRGTNYGYTF.

DNA of the CDR3: TGTGCCAGCAGTCCATTTCAGAGGGATACGCAGTATTTT. It encodes CASSPFQRDTQYF. The rearrangement joins TRBV25-1 to TRBJ2-3; D uncertain. V was trimmed by 5 bases and J by 6 bases, leaving 12 bases between them. CDR1 is MGHDK, CDR2 SYGVNS, per germline. The CDR3 covers 13 residues.

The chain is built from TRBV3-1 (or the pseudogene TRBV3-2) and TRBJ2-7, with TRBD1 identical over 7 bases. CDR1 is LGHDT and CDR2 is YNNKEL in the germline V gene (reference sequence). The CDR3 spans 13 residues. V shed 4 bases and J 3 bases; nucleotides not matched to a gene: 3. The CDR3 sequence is CASSPGQSYEQYF. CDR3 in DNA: TGTGCCAGCAGCCCGGGACAGAGCTACGAGCAGTACTTC.

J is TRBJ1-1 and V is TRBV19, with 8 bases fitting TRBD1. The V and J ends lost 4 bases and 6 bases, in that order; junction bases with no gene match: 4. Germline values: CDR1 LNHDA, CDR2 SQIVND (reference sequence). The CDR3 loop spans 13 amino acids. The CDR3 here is CASSTQGASEAFF. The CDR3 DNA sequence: TGTGCCAGTAGTACGCAGGGGGCATCTGAAGCTTTCTTT.

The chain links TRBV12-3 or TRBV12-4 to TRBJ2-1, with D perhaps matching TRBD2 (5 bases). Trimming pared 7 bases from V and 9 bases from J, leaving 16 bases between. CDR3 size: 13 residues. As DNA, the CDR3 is TGTGCCAGCATCAACCCCGGAGGCAGTGAGCAGTTCTTC. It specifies CASINPGGSEQFF.

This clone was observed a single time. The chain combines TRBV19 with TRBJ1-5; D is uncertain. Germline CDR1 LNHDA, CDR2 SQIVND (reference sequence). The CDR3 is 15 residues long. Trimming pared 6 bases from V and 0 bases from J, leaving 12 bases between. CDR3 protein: CASRGGSDSNQPQHF. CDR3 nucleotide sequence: TGTGCCAGTAGGGGAGGGTCGGATAGCAATCAGCCCCAGCATTTT.

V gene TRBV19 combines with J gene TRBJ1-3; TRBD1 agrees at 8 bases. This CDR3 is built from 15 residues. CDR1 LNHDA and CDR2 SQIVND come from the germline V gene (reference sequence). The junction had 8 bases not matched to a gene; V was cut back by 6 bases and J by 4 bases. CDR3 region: CASRTLDRAGNTIYF. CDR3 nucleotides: TGTGCCAGTAGGACACTGGACAGGGCCGGAAACACCATATATTTT.

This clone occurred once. CDR3 loop: CASSYSMEGSQPQHF. The CDR3 DNA follows: TGTGCCAGCAGTTACTCGATGGAGGGTTCACAGCCCCAGCATTTT. J is TRBJ1-5 and V is TRBV6-6; D gene unclear. The germline V gene encodes CDR1 MNHNY and CDR2 SVGAGI (reference sequence). The CDR3 has 15 residues. V was cut by 0 bases and J by 7 bases, with 13 bases left in between.

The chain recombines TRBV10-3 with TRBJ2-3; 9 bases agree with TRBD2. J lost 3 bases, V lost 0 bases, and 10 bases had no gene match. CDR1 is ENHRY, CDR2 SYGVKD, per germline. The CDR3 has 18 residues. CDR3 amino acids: CAISESSGGSTRTDTQYF. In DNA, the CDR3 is TGTGCCATCAGTGAGTCGAGCGGGGGGTCCACCCGGACAGATACGCAGTATTTT.

Here the CDR3 DNA reads TGCAGTGCTAGAAGAGTCGACGAGCAGTACTTC. Translating gives CSARRVDEQYF. The chain uses TRBV20-1 and TRBJ2-7; D not resolved. The ends were cut back, 2 bases at V and 5 bases at J, with 7 bases in the middle. The CDR3 has 11 residues. Germline CDR1 and CDR2: DFQATT and SNEGSKA (reference sequence).

As DNA, the CDR3 is TGTGCCAGCAGTTTCAAACCGGGACAGTTCTCCTACGAGCAGTACTTC. Its translation is CASSFKPGQFSYEQYF. J is TRBJ2-7 and V is TRBV27; 7 bases line up with TRBD1. The CDR3 sequence is 16 residues long. Germline V lookup: CDR1 MNHEY, CDR2 SMNVEV (reference sequence). Losses at the gene ends were 3 bases for V and 0 bases for J; bases not matched to a gene: 8.

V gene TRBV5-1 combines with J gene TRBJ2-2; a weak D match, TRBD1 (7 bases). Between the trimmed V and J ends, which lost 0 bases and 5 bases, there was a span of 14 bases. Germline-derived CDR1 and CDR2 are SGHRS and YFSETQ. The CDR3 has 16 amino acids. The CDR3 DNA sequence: TGCGCCAGCAGCTTGGTTGGAGGGGGCGGTACCGGGGAGCTGTTTTTT. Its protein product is CASSLVGGGGTGELFF.

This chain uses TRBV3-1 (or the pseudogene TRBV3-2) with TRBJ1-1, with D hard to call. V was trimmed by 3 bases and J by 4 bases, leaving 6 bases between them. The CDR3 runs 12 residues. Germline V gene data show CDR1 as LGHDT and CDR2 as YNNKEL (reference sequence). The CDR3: CASSHVGTEAFF. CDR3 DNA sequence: TGTGCCAGCAGCCATGTCGGCACTGAAGCTTTCTTT.

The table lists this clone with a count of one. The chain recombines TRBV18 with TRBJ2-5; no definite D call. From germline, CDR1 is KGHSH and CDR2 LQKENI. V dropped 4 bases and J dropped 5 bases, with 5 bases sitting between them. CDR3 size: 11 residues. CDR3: CASSLQETQYF. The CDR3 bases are TGTGCCAGCTCACTTCAGGAGACCCAGTACTTC.

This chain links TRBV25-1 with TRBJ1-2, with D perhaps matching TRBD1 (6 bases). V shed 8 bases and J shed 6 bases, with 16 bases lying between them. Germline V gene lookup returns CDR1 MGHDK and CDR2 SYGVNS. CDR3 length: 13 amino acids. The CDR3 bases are TGTGCCAGCTGGGAAGGCGGGGGGCATGGCTACACCTTC. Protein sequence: CASWEGGGHGYTF.

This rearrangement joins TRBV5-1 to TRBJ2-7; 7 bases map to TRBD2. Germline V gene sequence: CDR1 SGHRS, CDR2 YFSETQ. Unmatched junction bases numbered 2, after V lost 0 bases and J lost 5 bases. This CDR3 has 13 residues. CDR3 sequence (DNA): TGCGCCAGCAGCTTGGCGGGGGGAAACGAGCAGTACTTC. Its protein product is CASSLAGGNEQYF.

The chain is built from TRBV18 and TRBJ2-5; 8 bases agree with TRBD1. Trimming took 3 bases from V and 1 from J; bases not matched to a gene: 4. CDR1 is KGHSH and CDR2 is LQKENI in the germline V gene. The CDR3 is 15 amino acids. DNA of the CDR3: TGTGCCAGCTCACCCCGGACAGGGCGCCAAGAGACCCAGTACTTC. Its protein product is CASSPRTGRQETQYF.

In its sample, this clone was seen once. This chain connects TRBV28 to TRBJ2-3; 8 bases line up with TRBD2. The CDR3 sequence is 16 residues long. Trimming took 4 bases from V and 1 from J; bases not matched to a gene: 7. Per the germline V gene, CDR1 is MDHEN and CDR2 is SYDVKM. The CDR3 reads CASSSTGGRGTDTQYF. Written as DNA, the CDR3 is TGTGCCAGCAGTTCTACGGGGGGGCGAGGCACAGATACGCAGTATTTT.

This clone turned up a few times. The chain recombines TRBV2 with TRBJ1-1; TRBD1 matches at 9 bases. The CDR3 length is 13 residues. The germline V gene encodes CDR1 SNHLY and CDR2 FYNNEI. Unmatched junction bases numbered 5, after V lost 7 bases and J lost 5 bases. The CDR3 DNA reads TGTGCCAGCACCCTGACAGGGGGGACTGAAGCTTTCTTT. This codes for CASTLTGGTEAFF.

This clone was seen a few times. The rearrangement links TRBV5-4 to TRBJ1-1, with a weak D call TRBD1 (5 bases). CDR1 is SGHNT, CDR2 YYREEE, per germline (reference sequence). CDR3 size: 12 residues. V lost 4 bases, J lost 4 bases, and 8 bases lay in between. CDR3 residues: CASSGGTTEAFF. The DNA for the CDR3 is TGTGCCAGCAGCGGAGGGACCACTGAAGCTTTCTTT.

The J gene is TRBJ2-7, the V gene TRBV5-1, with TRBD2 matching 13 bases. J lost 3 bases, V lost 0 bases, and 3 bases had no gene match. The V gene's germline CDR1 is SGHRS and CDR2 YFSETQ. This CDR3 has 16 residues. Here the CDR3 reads CASSLVGTSGDYEQYF. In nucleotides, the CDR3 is TGCGCCAGCAGCTTGGTTGGGACTAGCGGGGACTACGAGCAGTACTTC. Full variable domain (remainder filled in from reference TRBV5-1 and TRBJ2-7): KAGVTQTPRYLIKTRGQQVTLSCSPISGHRSVSWYQQTPGQGLQFLFEYFSETQRNKGNFPGRFSGRQFSNSRSEMNVSTLELGDSALYLCASSLVGTSGDYEQYFGPGTRLTVT.

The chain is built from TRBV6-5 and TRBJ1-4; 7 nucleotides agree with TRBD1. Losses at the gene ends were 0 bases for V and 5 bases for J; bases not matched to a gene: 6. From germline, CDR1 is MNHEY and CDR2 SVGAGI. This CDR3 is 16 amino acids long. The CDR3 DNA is TGTGCCAGCAGTTACTCGACAGGGAAGGCGAATGAAAAACTGTTTTTT. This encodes CASSYSTGKANEKLFF.

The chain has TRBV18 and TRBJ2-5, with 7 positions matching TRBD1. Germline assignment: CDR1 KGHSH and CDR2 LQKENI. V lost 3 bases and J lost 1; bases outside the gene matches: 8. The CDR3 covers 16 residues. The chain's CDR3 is CASSPFTGDLQETQYF. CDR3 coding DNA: TGTGCCAGCTCACCTTTTACAGGGGACCTCCAAGAGACCCAGTACTTC. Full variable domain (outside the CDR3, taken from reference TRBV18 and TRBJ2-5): NAGVMQNPRHLVRRRGQEARLRCSPMKGHSHVYWYRQLPEEGLKFMVYLQKENIIDESGMPKERFSAEFPKEGPSILRIQQVVRGDSAAYFCASSPFTGDLQETQYFGPGTRLLVL.

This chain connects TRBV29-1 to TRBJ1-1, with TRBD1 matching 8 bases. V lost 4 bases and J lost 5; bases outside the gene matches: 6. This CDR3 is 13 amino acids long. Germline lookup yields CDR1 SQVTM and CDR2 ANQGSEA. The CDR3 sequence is CSVAWTGRTEAFF. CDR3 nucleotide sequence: TGCAGCGTTGCCTGGACAGGGAGAACTGAAGCTTTCTTT.

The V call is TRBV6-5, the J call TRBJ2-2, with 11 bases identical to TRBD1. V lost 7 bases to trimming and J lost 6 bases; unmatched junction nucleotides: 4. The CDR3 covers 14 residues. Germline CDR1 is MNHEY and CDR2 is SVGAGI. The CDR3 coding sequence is TGTGCCAGCATTTGGACAGGGGGCCCCGGGGAGCTGTTTTTT. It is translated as CASIWTGGPGELFF.

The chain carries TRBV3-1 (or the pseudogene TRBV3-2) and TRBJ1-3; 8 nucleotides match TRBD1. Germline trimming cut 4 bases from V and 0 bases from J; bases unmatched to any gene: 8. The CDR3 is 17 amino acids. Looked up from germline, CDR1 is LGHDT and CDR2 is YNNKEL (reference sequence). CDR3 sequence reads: CASSRNPGGVSGNTIYF. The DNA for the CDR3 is TGTGCCAGCAGCCGGAACCCAGGGGGCGTCTCTGGAAACACCATATATTTT.

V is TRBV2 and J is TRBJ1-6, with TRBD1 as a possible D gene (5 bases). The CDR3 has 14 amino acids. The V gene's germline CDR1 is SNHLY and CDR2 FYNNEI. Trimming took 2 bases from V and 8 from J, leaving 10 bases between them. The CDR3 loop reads CASSEQLGDSPLHF. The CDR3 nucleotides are TGTGCCAGCAGTGAACAGTTAGGGGATTCACCCCTCCACTTT. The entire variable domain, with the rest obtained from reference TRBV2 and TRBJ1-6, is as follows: EPEVTQTPSHQVTQMGQEVILRCVPISNHLYFYWYRQILGQKVEFLVSFYNNEISEKSEIFDDQFSVERPDGSNFTLKIRSTKLEDSAMYFCASSEQLGDSPLHFGNGTRLTVT.

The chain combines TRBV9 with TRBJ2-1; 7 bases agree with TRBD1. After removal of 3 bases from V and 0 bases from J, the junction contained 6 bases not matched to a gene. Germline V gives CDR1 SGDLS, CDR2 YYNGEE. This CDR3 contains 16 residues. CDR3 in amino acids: CASSDGQVTSYNEQFF. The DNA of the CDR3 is TGTGCCAGCAGCGACGGACAGGTGACCTCCTACAATGAGCAGTTCTTC.

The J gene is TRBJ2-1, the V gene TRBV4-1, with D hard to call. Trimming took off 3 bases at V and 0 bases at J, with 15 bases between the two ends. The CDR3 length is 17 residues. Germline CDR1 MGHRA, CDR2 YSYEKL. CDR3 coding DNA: TGCGCCAGCAGCCACCCAAAACCGGGTGGCTCCTACAATGAGCAGTTCTTC. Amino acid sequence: CASSHPKPGGSYNEQFF.

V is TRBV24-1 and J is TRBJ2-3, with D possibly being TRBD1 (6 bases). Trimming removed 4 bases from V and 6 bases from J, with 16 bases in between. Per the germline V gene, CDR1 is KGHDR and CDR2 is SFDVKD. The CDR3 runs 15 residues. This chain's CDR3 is CATSESGTPSDTQYF. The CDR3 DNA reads TGTGCCACCAGTGAAAGTGGGACACCAAGTGATACGCAGTATTTT.